This T cell receptor beta chain was sequenced in a study of shared clonotypes between healthy human individuals. Overall study context: Ranging from 18 to 49 in age, donors were two women and a few men. Each donor's CD8 memory used one plate, CD8 naive two, each CD4 subset three. Broader study findings: Despite large depth, rarefaction showed incomplete sorted-subset sequencing.

A split of CD4+ cells into CD45RA+ naive and CD45RA-negative memory subsets was performed. Between the trimmed V and J ends, which lost 3 bases and 1 base, there was a span of 6 bases. CDR1 is SGHTA, CDR2 FQGNSA, per germline. CDR3 length: 13 residues. Method: immunoSEQ multiplex PCR; TCRdb's copy keeps in-frame clones and lacks some. The top ten clones hold around 0.14% of a sample with roughly 2.5 million clones, over 85% of them seen once. This clone was seen only a few times. Its cognate antigen is unknown. Other DNA sequences within the sample encode an identical CDR3. This receptor was taken from a man aged 18-30 years in good health. Material for sequencing was naive CD4+ T cells sorted from blood. Subset indicated: CD45RA+ positively selected. The chain employs TRBV7-2 and TRBJ2-5, with D maybe TRBD2 (6 bases). CDR3 residues: CASSLGGQETQYF. The CDR3 bases are TGTGCCAGCAGCTTGGGGGGCCAAGAGACCCAGTACTTC.